This TCR beta chain was profiled in a study of T cell responses to AZD1222 COVID-19 vaccine (dated by TCRdb to about 2021). In the study overall: AZD1222 recipients given second doses at about 4 weeks or at about 12 weeks were pooled, since spike-specific TCR depth and breadth were not found to differ between the two schedules. A total of 233 trial participants underwent TCR sequencing, of whom roughly 210 received two doses of AZD1222 and around 25 received two doses of the MenACWY control vaccine. Enrollment into the trials was organized by age into subgroups of 18-55, 56-69 and 70-plus years, and those subgroups contained 148, 28 and 57 TCR-sequenced participants, respectively.

The time point label of this sample denotes: baseline before first vaccination. The vaccinee samples were drawn from two UK trials, COV001 and COV002, one of which was a single-blind randomized controlled phase 2/3 trial testing AZD1222 (ChAdOx1 nCoV-19) in healthy adults. For TCRbeta chain sequencing, PBMC samples from trial participants were taken at day 0 and at day 28 after the second dose. The germline V gene (reference sequence) specifies LNHDA as CDR1 and SQIVND as CDR2. V is clipped by 5 bases and J by 13 bases, and the sequence between their germline boundaries is 26 bases long. The CDR3 sequence holds 15 residues, the cysteine and phenylalanine included. The DNA shown is the 45-base CDR3, in frame from base 1. In regard to this clone: It lacks a known antigen. Base qualities are not at hand, and no much larger clone is one base apart.

The CDR3 regions of human TCRbeta chains were subjected to immunosequencing. The published analysis was carried out like this. TCRs in the repertoires were matched against a reference library of SARS-CoV-2-specific TCRs that had been generated with the MIRA antigen-specificity platform. Breadth was defined as the fraction of unique TCRs that were SARS-CoV-2-associated, and depth was defined as the fraction of total T cells that were SARS-CoV-2-associated. Using the MIRA data, each spike-specific TCR was mapped to the spike region that the TCR reacts to and placed in a CD4 or CD8 class. Log10-transformed breadth and depth values were compared by one-way ANOVA with Sidak's multiple comparisons tests. In TCRdb, the immuneACCESS table is reduced to in-frame sequences with V and J assigned. These tables do not hold every clone; where another copy was compared, an unresolved V gene accounts for under half, and the others remain unexplained. That table gives V, J and clone size, and the DNA gave D and trimming. The sample table shows tens of thousands of clones, and 80% to 90% are seen once. The top ten clones comprise approximately 5.4% of the sample.

Results the study describes overall, beyond this receptor: Reportedly, almost half of the unique spike-specific TCRs recognized epitopes lying outside the regions that are mutated in the B.1.351 and B.1.1.7 variants. Participants were mostly white British and included more females than males, and it was suggested by the authors that clonal diversity may have been underestimated. In the small 56-69-year group, the increase in depth fell short of significance, most likely because of low power. The whole spike protein was spanned by vaccine-associated CD4 TCRs, and dominant responses were seen in regions 160-218 and 743-854. Spike-specific TCR breadth and depth rose significantly after two AZD1222 doses compared with day 0 and with MenACWY recipients. Conclusions about previously exposed vaccinees were limited because only a handful of AZD1222 recipients were SARS-CoV-2 seropositive at baseline. No day 14 peak-response samples were available, so repertoires were characterized only after the peak T cell response.

The sequence came from an adult in good health. The V and J genes are TRBV19 and TRBJ1-2; the D region possibly corresponds to TRBD1 (5 bases align). Here the sequenced sample was peripheral blood, taken on day 0 of AZD1222 vaccination. The nucleotides are TGTGCCAGTAGTTTGGTCCCAGGGTATCCCCCCTGTGGCACCTTC. This translates into CASSLVPGYPPCGTF.